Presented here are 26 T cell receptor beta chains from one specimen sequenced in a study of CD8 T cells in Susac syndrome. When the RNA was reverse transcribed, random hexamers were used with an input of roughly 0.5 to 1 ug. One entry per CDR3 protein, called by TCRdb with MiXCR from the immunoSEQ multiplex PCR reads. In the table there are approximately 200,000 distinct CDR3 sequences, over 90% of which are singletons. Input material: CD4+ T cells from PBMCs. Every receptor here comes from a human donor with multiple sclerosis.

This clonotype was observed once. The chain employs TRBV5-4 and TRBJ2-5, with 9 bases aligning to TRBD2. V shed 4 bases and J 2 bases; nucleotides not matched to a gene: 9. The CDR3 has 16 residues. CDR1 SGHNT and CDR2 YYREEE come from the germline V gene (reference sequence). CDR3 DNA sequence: TGTGCCAGCAGCCCGACTAGCGGAGCCCAACAAGAGACCCAGTACTTC. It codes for CASSPTSGAQQETQYF.

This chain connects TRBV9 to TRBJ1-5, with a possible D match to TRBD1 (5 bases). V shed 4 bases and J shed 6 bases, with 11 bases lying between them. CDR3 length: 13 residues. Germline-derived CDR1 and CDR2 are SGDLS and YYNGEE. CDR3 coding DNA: TGTGCCAGCAGCCGGGACCTAGGTCAGCCCCAGCATTTT. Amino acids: CASSRDLGQPQHF. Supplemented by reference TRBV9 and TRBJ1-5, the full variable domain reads DSGVTQTPKHLITATGQRVTLRCSPRSGDLSVYWYQQSLDQGLQFLIQYYNGEERAKGNILERFSAQQFPDLHSELNLSSLELGDSALYFCASSRDLGQPQHFGDGTRLSIL.

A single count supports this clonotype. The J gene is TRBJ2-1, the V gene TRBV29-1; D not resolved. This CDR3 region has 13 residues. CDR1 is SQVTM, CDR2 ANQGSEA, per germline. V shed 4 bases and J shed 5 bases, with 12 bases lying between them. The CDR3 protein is CSVGSLKNNEQFF. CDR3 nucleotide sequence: TGCAGCGTTGGTAGCCTCAAAAACAATGAGCAGTTCTTC.

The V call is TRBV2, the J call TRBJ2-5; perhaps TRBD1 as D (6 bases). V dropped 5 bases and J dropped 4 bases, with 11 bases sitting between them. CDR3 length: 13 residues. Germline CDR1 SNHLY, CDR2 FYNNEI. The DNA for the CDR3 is TGTGCCAGCAGTTCAGGGGATTTAGAGACCCAGTACTTC. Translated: CASSSGDLETQYF.

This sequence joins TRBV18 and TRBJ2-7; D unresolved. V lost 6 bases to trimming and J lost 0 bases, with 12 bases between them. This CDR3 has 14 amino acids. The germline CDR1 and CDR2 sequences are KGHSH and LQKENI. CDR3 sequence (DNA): TGTGCCAGCTCGCCCGAGAAAGGCTCCTACGAGCAGTACTTC. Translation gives CASSPEKGSYEQYF.

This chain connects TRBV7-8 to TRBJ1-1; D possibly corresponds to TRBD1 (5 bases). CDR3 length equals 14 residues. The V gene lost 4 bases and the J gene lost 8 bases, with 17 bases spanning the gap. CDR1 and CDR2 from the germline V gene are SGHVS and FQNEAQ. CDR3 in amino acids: CASSSRGGNLEAFF. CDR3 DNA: TGTGCCAGCAGCTCCCGGGGCGGGAACCTCGAAGCTTTCTTT.

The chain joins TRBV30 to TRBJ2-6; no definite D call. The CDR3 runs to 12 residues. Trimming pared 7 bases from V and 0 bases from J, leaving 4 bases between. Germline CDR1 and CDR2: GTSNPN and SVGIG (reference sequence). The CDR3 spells CASVSGANVLTF. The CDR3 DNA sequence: TGTGCCTCCGTCTCTGGGGCCAACGTCCTGACTTTC.

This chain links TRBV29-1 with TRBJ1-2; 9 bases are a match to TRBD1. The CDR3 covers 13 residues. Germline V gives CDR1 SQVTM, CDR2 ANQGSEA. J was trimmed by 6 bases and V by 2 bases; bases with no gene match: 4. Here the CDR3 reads CSVEPRDRDGYTF. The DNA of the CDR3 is TGCAGCGTTGAACCCCGGGACAGGGATGGCTACACCTTC. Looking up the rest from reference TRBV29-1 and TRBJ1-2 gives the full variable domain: SAVISQKPSRDICQRGTSLTIQCQVDSQVTMMFWYRQQPGQSLTLIATANQGSEATYESGFVIDKFPISRPNLTFSTLTVSNMSPEDSSIYLCSVEPRDRDGYTFGSGTRLTVV.

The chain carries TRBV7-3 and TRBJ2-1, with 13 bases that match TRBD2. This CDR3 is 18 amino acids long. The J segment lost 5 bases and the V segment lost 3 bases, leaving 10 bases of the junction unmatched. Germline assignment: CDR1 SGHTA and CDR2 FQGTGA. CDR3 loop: CASSLSPGLAGPNNEQFF. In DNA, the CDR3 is TGTGCCAGCAGCTTGAGCCCGGGACTAGCGGGACCAAACAATGAGCAGTTCTTC.

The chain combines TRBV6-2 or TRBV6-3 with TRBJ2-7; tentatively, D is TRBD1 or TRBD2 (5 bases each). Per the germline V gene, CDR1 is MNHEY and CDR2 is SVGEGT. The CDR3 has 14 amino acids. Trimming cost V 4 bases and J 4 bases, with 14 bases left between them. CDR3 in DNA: TGTGCCAGCAGTTCATCCCGGGACGGGTACGAGCAGTACTTC. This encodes CASSSSRDGYEQYF.

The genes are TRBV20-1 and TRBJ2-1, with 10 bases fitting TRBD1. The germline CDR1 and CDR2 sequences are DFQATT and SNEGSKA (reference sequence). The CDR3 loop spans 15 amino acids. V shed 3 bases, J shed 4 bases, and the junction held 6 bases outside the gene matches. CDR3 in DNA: TGCAGTGCTAGCAGGACAGGGGGGGGTTACAATGAGCAGTTCTTC. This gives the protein CSASRTGGGYNEQFF.

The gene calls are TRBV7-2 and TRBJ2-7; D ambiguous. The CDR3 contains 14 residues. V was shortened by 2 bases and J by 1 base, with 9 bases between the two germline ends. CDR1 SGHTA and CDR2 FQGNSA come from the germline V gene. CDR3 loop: CASSLFLESYEQYF. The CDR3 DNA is TGTGCCAGCAGCTTATTCCTGGAGTCCTACGAGCAGTACTTC. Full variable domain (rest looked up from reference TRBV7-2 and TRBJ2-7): GAGVSQSPSNKVTEKGKDVELRCDPISGHTALYWYRQSLGQGLEFLIYFQGNSAPDKSGLPSDRFSAERTGGSVSTLTIQRTQQEDSAVYLCASSLFLESYEQYFGPGTRLTVT.

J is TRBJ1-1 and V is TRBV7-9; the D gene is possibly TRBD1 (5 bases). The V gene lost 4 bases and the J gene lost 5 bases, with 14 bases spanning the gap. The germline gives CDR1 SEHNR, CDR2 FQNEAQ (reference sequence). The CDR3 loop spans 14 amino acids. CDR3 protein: CASSSPGPQTEAFF. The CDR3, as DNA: TGTGCCAGCAGCTCGCCGGGACCACAGACTGAAGCTTTCTTT. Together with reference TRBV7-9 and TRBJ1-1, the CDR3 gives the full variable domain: DTGVSQNPRHKITKRGQNVTFRCDPISEHNRLYWYRQTLGQGPEFLTYFQNEAQLEKSRLLSDRFSAERPKGSFSTLEIQRTEQGDSAMYLCASSSPGPQTEAFFGQGTRLTVV.

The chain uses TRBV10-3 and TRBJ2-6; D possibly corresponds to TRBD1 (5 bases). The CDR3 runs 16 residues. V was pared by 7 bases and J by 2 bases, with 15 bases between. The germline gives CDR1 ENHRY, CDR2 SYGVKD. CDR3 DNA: TGTGCCATCACTGACCCAGGGTATGCTGGGGCCAACGTCCTGACTTTC. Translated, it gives CAITDPGYAGANVLTF.

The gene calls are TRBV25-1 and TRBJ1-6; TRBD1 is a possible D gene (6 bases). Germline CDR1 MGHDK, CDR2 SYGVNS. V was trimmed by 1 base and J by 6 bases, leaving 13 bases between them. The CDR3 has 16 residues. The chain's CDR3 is CASSESTLGGNSPLHF. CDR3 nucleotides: TGTGCCAGCAGTGAATCCACCCTAGGGGGTAATTCACCCCTCCACTTT.

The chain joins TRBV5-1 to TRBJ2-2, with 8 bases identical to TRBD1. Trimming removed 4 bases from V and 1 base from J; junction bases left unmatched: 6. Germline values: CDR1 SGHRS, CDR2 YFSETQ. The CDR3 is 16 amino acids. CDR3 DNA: TGCGCCAGCAGCCCGCAAGGACAGGGGAACACCGGGGAGCTGTTTTTT. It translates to CASSPQGQGNTGELFF.

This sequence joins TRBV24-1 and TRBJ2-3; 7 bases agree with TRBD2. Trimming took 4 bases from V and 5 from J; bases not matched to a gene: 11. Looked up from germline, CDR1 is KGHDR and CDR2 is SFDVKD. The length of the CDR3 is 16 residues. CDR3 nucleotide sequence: TGTGCCACCAGTGACGAGCCGGCGGGAGCGCTAGATACGCAGTATTTT. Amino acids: CATSDEPAGALDTQYF.

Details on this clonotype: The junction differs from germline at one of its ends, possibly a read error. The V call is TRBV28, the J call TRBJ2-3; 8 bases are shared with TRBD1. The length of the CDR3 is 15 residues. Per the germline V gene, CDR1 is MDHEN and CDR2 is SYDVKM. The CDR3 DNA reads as TGTGCCAGCAGCTACCTGCTCAGGGGGCATCAGGAGAAGCATTTT. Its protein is CASSYLLRGHQEKHF.

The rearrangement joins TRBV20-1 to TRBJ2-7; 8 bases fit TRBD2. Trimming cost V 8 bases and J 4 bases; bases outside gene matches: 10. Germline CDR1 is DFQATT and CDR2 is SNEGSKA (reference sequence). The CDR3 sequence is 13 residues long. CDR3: CSPRGGAGYEQYF. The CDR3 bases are TGCAGTCCCCGGGGGGGGGCCGGTTACGAGCAGTACTTC.

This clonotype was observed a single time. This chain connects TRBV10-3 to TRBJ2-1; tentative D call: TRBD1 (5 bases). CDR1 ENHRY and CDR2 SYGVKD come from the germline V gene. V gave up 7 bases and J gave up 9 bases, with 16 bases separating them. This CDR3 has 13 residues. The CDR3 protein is CAITPTEEGEQFF. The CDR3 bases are TGTGCCATCACCCCGACAGAGGAAGGTGAGCAGTTCTTC.

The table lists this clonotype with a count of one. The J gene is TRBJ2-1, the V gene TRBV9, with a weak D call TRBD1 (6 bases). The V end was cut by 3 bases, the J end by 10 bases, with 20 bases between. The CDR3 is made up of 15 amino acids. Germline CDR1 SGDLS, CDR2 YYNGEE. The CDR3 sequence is CASSGISVGTGEQFF. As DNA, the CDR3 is TGTGCCAGCAGCGGAATCTCCGTGGGCACAGGGGAGCAGTTCTTC. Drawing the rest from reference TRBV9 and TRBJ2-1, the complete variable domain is DSGVTQTPKHLITATGQRVTLRCSPRSGDLSVYWYQQSLDQGLQFLIQYYNGEERAKGNILERFSAQQFPDLHSELNLSSLELGDSALYFCASSGISVGTGEQFFGPGTRLTVL.

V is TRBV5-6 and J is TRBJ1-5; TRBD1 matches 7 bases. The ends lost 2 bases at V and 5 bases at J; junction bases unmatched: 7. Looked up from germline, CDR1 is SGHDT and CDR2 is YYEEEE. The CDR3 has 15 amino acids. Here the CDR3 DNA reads TGTGCCAGCAGCTTTCTGGCCAGGGGGGATCAGCCCCAGCATTTT. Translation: CASSFLARGDQPQHF.

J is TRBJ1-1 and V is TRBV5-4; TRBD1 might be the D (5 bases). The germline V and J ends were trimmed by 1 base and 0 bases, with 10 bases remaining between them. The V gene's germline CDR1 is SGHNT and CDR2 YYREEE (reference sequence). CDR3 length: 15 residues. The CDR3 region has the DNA TGTGCCAGCAGCTTGTCCCAGGGATTGAACACTGAAGCTTTCTTT. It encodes CASSLSQGLNTEAFF.

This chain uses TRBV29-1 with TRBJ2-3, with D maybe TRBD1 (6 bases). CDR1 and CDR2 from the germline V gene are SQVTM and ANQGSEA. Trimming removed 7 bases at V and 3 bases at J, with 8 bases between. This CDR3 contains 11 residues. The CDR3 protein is CSGQGTDTQYF. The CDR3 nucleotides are TGCAGCGGTCAGGGGACAGATACGCAGTATTTT.

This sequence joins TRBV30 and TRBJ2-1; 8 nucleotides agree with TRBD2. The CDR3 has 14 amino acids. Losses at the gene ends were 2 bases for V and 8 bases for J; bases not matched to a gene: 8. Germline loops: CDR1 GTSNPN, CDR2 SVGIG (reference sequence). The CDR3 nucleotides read TGTGCCTGGAGTAAGGAGCGGGAGTGGTATGAGCAGTTCTTC. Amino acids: CAWSKEREWYEQFF.

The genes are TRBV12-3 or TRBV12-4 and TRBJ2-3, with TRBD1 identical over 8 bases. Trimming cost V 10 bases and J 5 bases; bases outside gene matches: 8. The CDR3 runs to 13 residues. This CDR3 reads CATGRTGRDTQYF. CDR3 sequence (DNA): TGTGCCACGGGGAGGACAGGGAGAGATACGCAGTATTTT.